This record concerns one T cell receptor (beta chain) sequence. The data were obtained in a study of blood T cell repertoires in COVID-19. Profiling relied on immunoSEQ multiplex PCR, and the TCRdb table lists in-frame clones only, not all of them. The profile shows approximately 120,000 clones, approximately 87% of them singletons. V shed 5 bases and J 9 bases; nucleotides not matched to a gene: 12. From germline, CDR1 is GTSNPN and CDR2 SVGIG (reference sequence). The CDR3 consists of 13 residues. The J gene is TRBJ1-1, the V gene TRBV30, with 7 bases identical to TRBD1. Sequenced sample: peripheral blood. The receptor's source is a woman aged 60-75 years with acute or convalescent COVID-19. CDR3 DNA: TGTGCCTGGTCCTCAGGGGGACCCCAAAAAGCTTTCTTT. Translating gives CAWSSGGPQKAFF.